These 24 T cell receptor beta chains originate from one sample sequenced in a study of shared clonotypes between healthy human individuals. TCRdb keeps only in-frame clones here, not all; method: immunoSEQ multiplex PCR. The sample has a few hundred thousand clones, roughly 97% seen once. Sequenced: naive CD4+ T cells sorted from blood. Subset of the sample: CD45RA+ positively selected. Every receptor here comes from a woman aged 25-40 years in good health.

This clone was seen a single time. The chain has TRBV7-6 and TRBJ2-7, with D unclear. Germline values: CDR1 SGHVS, CDR2 FNYEAQ. V lost 1 base, J lost 2 bases, and 9 bases lay in between. The CDR3 totals 14 residues. CDR3 sequence: CASSLGTDTYEQYF. The CDR3 DNA sequence: TGTGCCAGCAGCTTAGGGACGGATACCTACGAGCAGTACTTC.

This clone came up once. The chain combines TRBV5-1 with TRBJ2-1; 7 bases agree with TRBD2. Germline V CDR1 and CDR2: SGHRS, YFSETQ. The CDR3 length is 17 residues. The ends lost 3 bases at V and 4 bases at J; junction bases unmatched: 13. CDR3 sequence: CASSSRPGTNLYNEQFF. Here the CDR3 DNA reads TGCGCCAGCAGCTCTCGTCCCGGGACTAACCTTTACAATGAGCAGTTCTTC.

The chain is built from TRBV19 and TRBJ2-2, with unresolved D. CDR3 length equals 14 residues. Germline V lookup: CDR1 LNHDA, CDR2 SQIVND (reference sequence). With 8 bases removed from V and 0 bases from J, the gap between germline ends came to 10 bases. The CDR3 DNA reads as TGTGCCAGTGAAAGAACGCCGAACACCGGGGAGCTGTTTTTT. As protein: CASERTPNTGELFF.

The chain couples TRBV5-6 to TRBJ1-5; 7 bases are shared with TRBD1. Germline-derived CDR1 and CDR2 are SGHDT and YYEEEE. Germline trimming cut 0 bases from V and 2 bases from J; bases unmatched to any gene: 8. The CDR3 is 17 residues long. The CDR3 DNA is TGTGCCAGCAGCTTGGCCCCCGACAGGGTTCGCAATCAGCCCCAGCATTTT. Encoded protein: CASSLAPDRVRNQPQHF.

In its sample, this clone was seen once. V is TRBV11-2 and J is TRBJ2-5; D unclear. The CDR3 spans 14 residues. Germline loops: CDR1 SGHAT, CDR2 FQNNGV. V shed 6 bases and J shed 1 base, with 12 bases lying between them. For the CDR3, the DNA is TGTGCCAGCAGGGACGAGAGGATCCAAGAGACCCAGTACTTC. As protein: CASRDERIQETQYF.

J is TRBJ1-1 and V is TRBV27, with TRBD1 matching 7 bases. The CDR3 has 14 amino acids. CDR1 MNHEY and CDR2 SMNVEV come from the germline V gene (reference sequence). The junction had 4 bases not matched to a gene; V was cut back by 6 bases and J by 0 bases. CDR3 DNA: TGTGCCAGCAGAACAGGGGTCCTGAACACTGAAGCTTTCTTT. Its translation is CASRTGVLNTEAFF.

The chain employs TRBV4-1 and TRBJ2-7, with no clear D. Trimming stripped 3 bases from V and 3 bases from J, with 12 bases between. The CDR3 covers 14 residues. Germline lookup yields CDR1 MGHRA and CDR2 YSYEKL. Here the CDR3 reads CASSQGLAIYEQYF. In DNA, the CDR3 is TGCGCCAGCAGCCAGGGCCTGGCCATCTACGAGCAGTACTTC.

This clone was observed once. The CDR3 sequence is CSVEGRKAGTQETQYF. CDR3 nucleotides: TGCAGCGTTGAGGGGCGGAAGGCAGGGACTCAAGAGACCCAGTACTTC. This sequence joins TRBV29-1 and TRBJ2-5; D possibly corresponds to TRBD2 (6 bases). CDR1 is SQVTM, CDR2 ANQGSEA, per germline. The CDR3 has 16 amino acids. Trimming removed 3 bases from V and 2 bases from J, with 19 bases in between.

The chain couples TRBV28 to TRBJ2-6; 9 bases fit TRBD1. The CDR3 contains 23 residues. V shed 8 bases, J shed 0 bases, and the junction held 26 bases outside the gene matches. Per germline, CDR1 MDHEN and CDR2 SYDVKM. This CDR3 is CASVSFRYAFGTGHSSGANVLTF. DNA of the CDR3: TGTGCCAGCGTATCTTTTCGATACGCCTTTGGGACAGGGCATAGCTCTGGGGCCAACGTCCTGACTTTC.

The chain joins TRBV4-1 to TRBJ2-5; D unresolved. The DNA end favors TRBJ2-7, so the J call may be wrong. The CDR3 contains 11 residues. CDR1 is MGHRA, CDR2 YSYEKL, per germline. The CDR3 sequence: CASSQRGEQYF. CDR3 DNA sequence: TGCGCCAGCAGCCAGCGAGGCGAGCAGTACTTC.

The chain combines TRBV2 with TRBJ2-5; D uncertain. Germline V gene lookup returns CDR1 SNHLY and CDR2 FYNNEI. V gave up 7 bases and J gave up 4 bases, with 19 bases separating them. The CDR3 has 15 residues. The CDR3 reads CASTPRTITLETQYF. The DNA for the CDR3 is TGTGCCAGCACTCCTCGCACTATCACACTAGAGACCCAGTACTTC.

The V gene is TRBV19, the J gene TRBJ2-5, with 7 bases identical to TRBD1. J was trimmed by 0 bases and V by 4 bases; bases with no gene match: 2. Germline V gene sequence: CDR1 LNHDA, CDR2 SQIVND (reference sequence). The CDR3 totals 14 residues. CDR3 sequence (DNA): TGTGCCAGTAGTAGGGGGACAGACCAAGAGACCCAGTACTTC. Amino acids: CASSRGTDQETQYF.

This chain links TRBV5-4 with TRBJ2-3; the match to TRBD2 covers 7 bases. V shed 7 bases and J 1 base; nucleotides not matched to a gene: 18. Germline loops: CDR1 SGHNT, CDR2 YYREEE (reference sequence). The length of the CDR3 is 18 residues. In nucleotides, the CDR3 is TGTGCCAGCGGAAAAATTACTGGACTAGTTGAGGGCACAGATACGCAGTATTTT. Encoded protein: CASGKITGLVEGTDTQYF.

The chain couples TRBV6-6 to TRBJ1-5; D gene uncertain. Germline V gene lookup returns CDR1 MNHNY and CDR2 SVGAGI (reference sequence). This CDR3 is built from 16 residues. V lost 6 bases, J lost 7 bases, and 22 bases lay in between. The CDR3 here is CASRPNPRADGQPQHF. CDR3 coding DNA: TGTGCCAGCAGACCCAATCCGCGAGCAGACGGACAGCCCCAGCATTTT.

The rearrangement joins TRBV28 to TRBJ1-5; 8 bases match TRBD1. The CDR3 length is 16 residues. Looked up from germline, CDR1 is MDHEN and CDR2 is SYDVKM. V dropped 4 bases and J dropped 1; count of bases not matched to a gene: 6. This CDR3 is CASSSGGAGSNQPQHF. CDR3 DNA: TGTGCCAGCAGTTCAGGGGGCGCGGGGAGCAATCAGCCCCAGCATTTT.

V usage is TRBV6-5 and J usage is TRBJ2-1; D unresolved. The germline V and J ends were trimmed by 0 bases and 0 bases, with 6 bases remaining between them. Germline-derived CDR1 and CDR2 are MNHEY and SVGAGI. The CDR3 length is 15 residues. CDR3 DNA: TGTGCCAGCAGTTACTCATGGGGCTCCTACAATGAGCAGTTCTTC. Translating gives CASSYSWGSYNEQFF.

The chain joins TRBV28 to TRBJ2-1, with D tentatively TRBD1 (11 bases). Deletions cut 5 bases from V and 14 bases from J, with 28 bases between. Germline values: CDR1 MDHEN, CDR2 SYDVKM. The CDR3 is 16 amino acids. The CDR3 protein is CASSLPTGTGGTSEFF. The CDR3 nucleotides are TGTGCCAGCAGTCTTCCTACCGGGACAGGGGGGACTAGCGAGTTCTTC.

The rearrangement joins TRBV10-3 to TRBJ1-1; D unresolved. Germline lookup yields CDR1 ENHRY and CDR2 SYGVKD. The CDR3 covers 12 residues. Trimming removed 2 bases from V and 8 bases from J, with 9 bases in between. The chain's CDR3 is CAISEQDGEAFF. The CDR3 bases are TGTGCCATCAGTGAGCAGGACGGAGAAGCTTTCTTT.

CDR3 amino acids: CASSSSGPYEQYF. DNA of the CDR3: TGCGCCAGCAGCTCTTCTGGTCCCTACGAGCAGTACTTC. V gene TRBV5-1 combines with J gene TRBJ2-7; no reliable D call. Deletions cut 3 bases from V and 2 bases from J, with 9 bases between. The CDR3 sequence is 13 residues long. CDR1 is SGHRS, CDR2 YFSETQ, per germline.

The V gene is TRBV11-2, the J gene TRBJ2-2; 15 bases are a match to TRBD2. V was clipped by 4 bases and J by 1 base; unmatched bases: 7. CDR3 length: 19 residues. Germline values: CDR1 SGHAT, CDR2 FQNNGV. The CDR3, as DNA: TGTGCCAGCAGCTCGTGGGGACTAGCGGGAGGCGGGAACACCGGGGAGCTGTTTTTT. As protein: CASSSWGLAGGGNTGELFF.

This rearrangement joins TRBV5-6 to TRBJ2-1; D gene ambiguous. Trimming pared 4 bases from V and 0 bases from J, leaving 5 bases between. The germline CDR1 and CDR2 sequences are SGHDT and YYEEEE. This CDR3 is built from 13 residues. CDR3 nucleotides: TGTGCCAGCAGCGTTAACTCCTACAATGAGCAGTTCTTC. Translation gives CASSVNSYNEQFF. Supplemented by reference TRBV5-6 and TRBJ2-1, the full variable domain reads DAGVTQSPTHLIKTRGQQVTLRCSPKSGHDTVSWYQQALGQGPQFIFQYYEEEERQRGNFPDRFSGHQFPNYSSELNVNALLLGDSALYLCASSVNSYNEQFFGPGTRLTVL.

V gene TRBV6-1 combines with J gene TRBJ2-1, with D possibly matching TRBD2 (6 bases). The germline V gene encodes CDR1 MNHNS and CDR2 SASEGT. The CDR3 has 15 residues. The V end was cut by 6 bases, the J end by 0 bases, with 12 bases between. The CDR3 DNA is TGTGCCAGCAGGGGACTGCCGAGCTCCTACAATGAGCAGTTCTTC. This codes for CASRGLPSSYNEQFF.

The chain carries TRBV23-1 and TRBJ2-2; TRBD1 agrees at 7 bases. TRBV23-1 is classed as an ORF, of uncertain function. This CDR3 comprises 15 residues. V shed 5 bases and J 5 bases; nucleotides not matched to a gene: 8. Here the CDR3 DNA reads TGCGCCAGCAGTGGAGAGAACAGGGGAACCGGGGAGCTGTTTTTT. Amino acids: CASSGENRGTGELFF.

The chain recombines TRBV5-1 with TRBJ1-1; tentatively, D is TRBD1 (6 bases). Germline V gene sequence: CDR1 SGHRS, CDR2 YFSETQ. Trimming took 3 bases from V and 1 from J, leaving 13 bases between them. The CDR3 extends over 15 amino acids. The CDR3 reads CASSSETGQNTEAFF. CDR3 nucleotides: TGCGCCAGCAGCTCCGAGACAGGCCAGAACACTGAAGCTTTCTTT.